What follows is one T cell receptor (beta chain) and its context. Germline lookup yields CDR1 KGHSH and CDR2 LQKENI. Germline trimming cut 11 bases from V and 3 bases from J; bases unmatched to any gene: 8. CDR3 length: 13 amino acids. The study assigned cohorts using participant-reported clinical history. A case of COVID-19 had been met by exposed participants within 2 weeks before study entry. These data are taken from a study of blood T cell repertoires in COVID-19. As for the study in general: Acute-phase and convalescent COVID-19 samples originated in the United States, Italy and Spain.

Methods used by the authors: Estimated nucleated cell counts came from reference gene primer amplification. This table comes from immunoSEQ multiplex PCR, and its TCRdb copy is limited to in-frame clones, with some not included. The V and J calls and clone size come from that table; D and trimming were worked out from the DNA. The sample has roughly 250,000 clones, about 87% seen once; the top ten hold over 0.75%. The source material was PBMCs or T cells enriched from blood (not recorded which). This clonotype was obtained from a man aged 50 to 60 who had been exposed to COVID-19. This rearrangement joins TRBV18 to TRBJ2-7, with 9 nucleotides matching TRBD1. DNA for the CDR3: TGTGCCTCCTCCCGGGACAGGGACTACGAGCAGTACGTC. Its translation is CASSRDRDYEQYV.